The source of this TCR beta chain is a study of cytomegalovirus exposure and HLA in healthy donors. For this clone: Its matching antigen is unknown.

The study's findings and limits: About 90% or about 30% of the time was how often most TCR beta V segments were productive, according to an earlier analysis.

Researchers ran the PCR with 60 Vbeta and 13 Jbeta primers. The assay was immunoSEQ multiplex PCR, and TCRdb's table has in-frame clones only and misses some. The table includes approximately 110,000 clones, approximately 78% detected once. V was pared by 1 base and J by 5 bases, with 8 bases between. The CDR3 covers 13 residues. Per the germline V gene, CDR1 is SEHNR and CDR2 is FQNEAQ (reference sequence). J is TRBJ1-2 and V is TRBV7-9, with unresolved D. This clonotype was obtained from a woman under 40 in good health and CMV-seronegative. Sequenced sample: PBMCs. CDR3 residues: CASSLVGRYGYTF. In DNA, the CDR3 is TGTGCCAGCAGCTTAGTGGGCAGATATGGCTACACCTTC.